What follows are 25 T cell receptor beta chains derived from one specimen sequenced in a study of blood T cells in healthy people across ages. Sample-barcoded 5' priming and a J-beta primer mix drove a second PCR of roughly 7 to 11 cycles. TCRdb re-called the 5' RACE reads through MiXCR, storing one row per CDR3 protein. This repertoire shows 1.5 million to 2 million distinct CDR3 sequences, about 49% found once; its top ten account for around 2.1%. Sample: blood. All receptors come from a woman between 40 and 55 years old in good health.

This clonotype has just one count. The rearrangement uses TRBV27 and TRBJ2-1; D may be TRBD1 (5 bases). Per germline, CDR1 MNHEY and CDR2 SMNVEV (reference sequence). This CDR3 region has 14 residues. Trimming left V 6 bases short and J 7 bases short, with 16 bases between. The CDR3 nucleotides are TGTGCCAGCAGCCTTCGCAGGGTAATGAATGAGCAGTTCTTC. Translation gives CASSLRRVMNEQFF.

This clonotype has just a few counts. This chain joins TRBV20-1 and TRBJ2-7; TRBD1 matches 9 bases. The CDR3 consists of 16 residues. J gave up 6 bases and V 1 base, and 13 bases lay outside the gene matches. Germline V CDR1 and CDR2: DFQATT, SNEGSKA (reference sequence). In nucleotides, the CDR3 is TGCAGTGCTAGAGCTCGGGACAGGGTGTCTTGGACCGAGCAGTACTTC. This codes for CSARARDRVSWTEQYF.

This clonotype was seen once. The gene calls are TRBV14 and TRBJ2-7; D is unresolved. CDR1 is SGHDN and CDR2 is FVKESK in the germline V gene. The V end lost 1 base, the J end lost 0 bases, and 10 bases lay between the germline ends. CDR3 size: 15 residues. The DNA of the CDR3 is TGTGCCAGCAGCCAAGTCGATAGGAGCTCCTACGAGCAGTACTTC. The encoded protein is CASSQVDRSSYEQYF.

The rearrangement uses TRBV27 and TRBJ2-7, with a tentative D call TRBD2 (6 bases). The CDR3 is made up of 15 amino acids. V shed 6 bases and J shed 3 bases, with 18 bases lying between them. The germline gives CDR1 MNHEY, CDR2 SMNVEV (reference sequence). The CDR3 nucleotides are TGTGCCAGCAGCACGGTTACGGGGGTGGACTACGAGCAGTACTTC. The encoded protein is CASSTVTGVDYEQYF.

The V gene is TRBV7-2, the J gene TRBJ2-5; TRBD1 agrees at 12 bases. The CDR3 is 16 amino acids. Germline CDR1 SGHTA, CDR2 FQGNSA. V shed 1 base, J shed 8 bases, and the junction held 8 bases outside the gene matches. The CDR3 loop is CASSLGGQGAPFTQYF. The CDR3 nucleotides read TGTGCCAGCAGCTTAGGGGGACAGGGGGCCCCGTTCACCCAGTACTTC.

This clonotype appeared once. A far larger clone is a single base away, which makes a read error likely. The chain couples TRBV6-2 or TRBV6-3 to TRBJ2-5, with 9 bases matching TRBD2. The V gene end was trimmed by 7 bases and the J gene end by 1 base; junction bases not matched to a gene: 4. Germline-derived CDR1 and CDR2 are MNHEY and SVGEGT. This CDR3 comprises 14 residues. CDR3 bases: TGTGCCAGCACCCCGACTAGCGGCCAAGAGACCCAGTACTTC. This codes for CASTPTSGQETQYF.

The sample holds a few counts of this clonotype. This sequence joins TRBV5-8 and TRBJ1-2; a weak D match, TRBD1 (5 bases). V shed 1 base and J shed 0 bases, with 7 bases lying between them. The CDR3 spans 14 residues. Germline CDR1 SGHTS, CDR2 YDEGEE. CDR3 coding DNA: TGTGCCAGCAGCTTGTTGGGGGCTAACTATGGCTACACCTTC. It is translated as CASSLLGANYGYTF.

The rearrangement joins TRBV20-1 to TRBJ2-1; possibly TRBD2 for D (5 bases). CDR3 length equals 17 residues. Germline V lookup: CDR1 DFQATT, CDR2 SNEGSKA (reference sequence). V lost 4 bases, J lost 1 base, and 20 bases lay in between. CDR3 in DNA: TGCAGTGCTATCTCCGGAGGTCCTTACGGATCCTACAATGAGCAGTTCTTC. This translates into CSAISGGPYGSYNEQFF.

This sequence joins TRBV15 and TRBJ1-6; D is possibly TRBD1 (5 bases). The V end lost 3 bases, the J end lost 5 bases, and 11 bases lay between the germline ends. The CDR3 consists of 15 residues. From germline, CDR1 is LNHNV and CDR2 YYDKDF (reference sequence). CDR3 DNA sequence: TGTGCCACCAGCAGGCCGACAGCTAATAATTCACCCCTCCACTTT. It specifies CATSRPTANNSPLHF.

This clonotype was observed a few times. The J gene is TRBJ2-6, the V gene TRBV5-1, with TRBD1 as a possible D gene (5 bases). Trimming shortened V by 1 base and J by 1 base, and 15 bases separated the two germline ends. Germline-derived CDR1 and CDR2 are SGHRS and YFSETQ. The CDR3 has 18 amino acids. The CDR3 DNA follows: TGCGCCAGCAGCTTGACAGGCCGTCCCCTATCTGGGGCCAACGTCCTGACTTTC. Its translation is CASSLTGRPLSGANVLTF.

The V gene is TRBV7-2, the J gene TRBJ1-2; 9 nucleotides align to TRBD1. Trimming cost V 2 bases and J 4 bases; bases outside gene matches: 11. In germline, CDR1 is SGHTA, CDR2 FQGNSA. This CDR3 contains 17 residues. CDR3 protein: CASSLYIVDRGGYGYTF. The CDR3 bases are TGTGCCAGCAGCTTATATATAGTGGACAGGGGAGGCTATGGCTACACCTTC.

This clonotype turned up a few times. The CDR3: CASSLFGQGTYEQYF. The CDR3 DNA reads TGTGCCAGCAGCCTGTTCGGACAGGGTACCTACGAGCAGTACTTC. This sequence joins TRBV27 and TRBJ2-7; 8 bases line up with TRBD1. Germline loops: CDR1 MNHEY, CDR2 SMNVEV (reference sequence). The CDR3 is 15 amino acids. J gave up 2 bases and V 6 bases, and 9 bases lay outside the gene matches.

In its sample, this clonotype was seen a few times. CDR3 sequence (DNA): TGTGCCAGCACCCCGCTAGCGGGGCCCTACAATGAGCAGTTCTTC. Its protein is CASTPLAGPYNEQFF. The chain recombines TRBV7-9 with TRBJ2-1; TRBD2 aligns across 9 bases. Germline trimming cut 7 bases from V and 2 bases from J; bases unmatched to any gene: 6. CDR1 is SEHNR and CDR2 is FQNEAQ in the germline V gene (reference sequence). The CDR3 sequence is 15 residues long.

The genes are TRBV4-1 and TRBJ2-3, with TRBD2 as a possible D gene (5 bases). Trimming removed 2 bases at V and 2 bases at J, with 11 bases between. The germline V gene encodes CDR1 MGHRA and CDR2 YSYEKL. The CDR3 consists of 15 residues. CDR3 region: CASSQLRLPTDTQYF. As DNA, the CDR3 is TGCGCCAGCAGCCAACTTAGACTACCCACAGATACGCAGTATTTT.

This clonotype appeared once. The V gene is TRBV4-3, the J gene TRBJ1-1; 12 nucleotides agree with TRBD1. J was trimmed by 3 bases and V by 3 bases; bases with no gene match: 8. CDR1 is LGHNA and CDR2 is YSLEER in the germline V gene. This CDR3 has 17 amino acids. CDR3 loop: CASSQAGTGGAYTEAFF. In DNA, the CDR3 is TGCGCCAGCAGCCAGGCCGGGACAGGGGGCGCCTACACTGAAGCTTTCTTT.

CDR3 sequence reads: CASSQRQKTEAFF. The CDR3 DNA is TGCGCCAGCAGCCAGAGACAGAAGACCGAAGCTTTCTTT. The chain uses TRBV4-3 and TRBJ1-1, with D maybe TRBD1 (5 bases). The V gene's germline CDR1 is LGHNA and CDR2 YSLEER. V gave up 3 bases and J gave up 8 bases, with 13 bases separating them. This CDR3 has 13 residues.

CDR3 sequence reads: CASSLLSGGLSYEQYF. CDR3 nucleotide sequence: TGCGCCAGCAGCTTGCTCAGCGGGGGATTATCCTACGAGCAGTACTTC. The chain combines TRBV5-1 with TRBJ2-7; 8 bases fit TRBD2. J was trimmed by 1 base and V by 1 base; bases with no gene match: 7. The length of the CDR3 is 16 residues. Germline CDR1 is SGHRS and CDR2 is YFSETQ.

Notes on this clonotype: A read error is likely, as this CDR3 ends without the conserved phenylalanine or tryptophan. The DNA is omitted, as the CDR3 cannot be located on it reliably, and the CDR3 follows TCRdb's listing. The chain links TRBV7-9 to TRBJ2-1; the table's D call, TRBD1, has no DNA check behind it. Germline V gene sequence: CDR1 SEHNR, CDR2 FQNEAQ (reference sequence). The CDR3 has 18 amino acids, counting both end residues. The CDR3 is CASSILGGSGGSGYTFGS.

This chain uses TRBV4-3 with TRBJ2-3; D may be TRBD1 (6 bases). Germline CDR1 reads LGHNA; CDR2 reads YSLEER. This CDR3 spans 16 amino acids. V lost 0 bases, J lost 2 bases, and 12 bases lay in between. CDR3 sequence reads: CASSQDLGTLTDTQYF. The CDR3 region has the DNA TGCGCCAGCAGCCAAGATCTAGGGACACTCACAGATACGCAGTATTTT.

The rearrangement joins TRBV28 to TRBJ1-2; D is unclear. CDR3 length: 10 residues. CDR1 and CDR2 (germline): MDHEN, SYDVKM. V lost 8 bases and J 8 bases, leaving 9 bases between the germline ends. The CDR3 reads CASGMWGYTF. CDR3 in DNA: TGTGCCAGCGGGATGTGGGGCTACACCTTC.

This chain uses TRBV6-4 with TRBJ2-7, with 7 bases matching TRBD2. V shed 2 bases and J 2 bases; nucleotides not matched to a gene: 9. The germline CDR1 and CDR2 sequences are MRHNA and SNTAGT. The CDR3 runs 16 residues. Here the CDR3 reads CASSDPTWAGAYEQYF. For the CDR3, the DNA is TGTGCCAGCAGTGACCCCACGTGGGCGGGGGCCTACGAGCAGTACTTC.

This rearrangement joins TRBV27 to TRBJ2-3; the D is unclear. The CDR3 consists of 15 residues. CDR1 is MNHEY and CDR2 is SMNVEV in the germline V gene (reference sequence). V was pared by 2 bases and J by 4 bases, with 13 bases between. The CDR3 DNA is TGTGCCAGCAGTTTACACTCAAGAGGCCCAGATACGCAGTATTTT. Translated, it gives CASSLHSRGPDTQYF.

The DNA of the CDR3 is TGTGCCAGCCGACATAGGGGGTGGAATGAGCAGTTCTTC. It yields the protein CASRHRGWNEQFF. The chain links TRBV14 to TRBJ2-1; a possible D gene is TRBD1 (6 bases). Germline V gene lookup returns CDR1 SGHDN and CDR2 FVKESK. V was pared by 8 bases and J by 7 bases, with 15 bases between. This CDR3 has 13 residues.

V usage is TRBV7-3 and J usage is TRBJ2-1; 12 bases are a match to TRBD2. The CDR3 extends over 14 amino acids. Germline CDR1 SGHTA, CDR2 FQGTGA. J lost 12 bases, V lost 2 bases, and 5 bases had no gene match. CDR3 sequence: CASSLGTSGGRQFF. CDR3 in DNA: TGTGCCAGCAGCTTAGGAACTAGCGGGGGGCGGCAGTTCTTC.

This rearrangement joins TRBV27 to TRBJ2-3; TRBD2 aligns across 8 bases. From germline, CDR1 is MNHEY and CDR2 SMNVEV (reference sequence). The J segment lost 7 bases and the V segment lost 5 bases, leaving 5 bases of the junction unmatched. The CDR3 is 13 amino acids. Here the CDR3 DNA reads TGTGCCAGCAGTCCCAGGACTAGCAATACGCAGTATTTT. Translating it yields CASSPRTSNTQYF.